The 18 T cell receptor beta chains reported below all come from one sample, sequenced in a study of blood T cell repertoires in COVID-19. The table came from immunoSEQ multiplex PCR; TCRdb's copy has only in-frame clones and leaves some out. This sample yields about 120,000 clones, of which 70% to 90% are seen a single time; approximately 8% belongs to the top ten. The sample consisted of peripheral blood. Receptors originate from a man aged 45-65 years with acute or convalescent COVID-19.

This clone was seen just once. The chain links TRBV6-6 to TRBJ1-2, with a possible D match to TRBD1 (5 bases). CDR1 is MNHNY and CDR2 is SVGAGI in the germline V gene (reference sequence). V dropped 6 bases and J dropped 7 bases, with 18 bases sitting between them. The CDR3 contains 14 residues. CDR3 nucleotide sequence: TGTGCCAGCAGCCTCCCGGGCCTGGGGGGTGGCTACACCTTC. Translating gives CASSLPGLGGGYTF.

The gene calls are TRBV2 and TRBJ2-5; TRBD2 agrees at 8 bases. This CDR3 region has 14 residues. Trimming at V came to 7 bases and at J to 5 bases, leaving 9 bases not matched to a gene. CDR1 and CDR2 (germline): SNHLY, FYNNEI. CDR3 residues: CASTEAGEGETQYF. The CDR3 nucleotides read TGTGCCAGCACCGAAGCGGGGGAGGGGGAGACCCAGTACTTC.

V gene TRBV19 combines with J gene TRBJ1-5; 10 bases agree with TRBD1. The CDR3 extends over 16 amino acids. Unmatched junction bases numbered 8, after V lost 4 bases and J lost 5 bases. The V gene's germline CDR1 is LNHDA and CDR2 SQIVND (reference sequence). The CDR3 sequence: CASSTGQGVVDQPQHF. CDR3 sequence (DNA): TGTGCCAGTAGTACCGGACAGGGGGTCGTTGATCAGCCCCAGCATTTT.

This clone was seen only a few times. The chain joins TRBV2 to TRBJ2-2; D gene uncertain. Trimming took off 7 bases at V and 2 bases at J, with 17 bases between the two ends. The CDR3 runs 16 residues. The germline V gene encodes CDR1 SNHLY and CDR2 FYNNEI. Here the CDR3 DNA reads TGTGCCAGCACCCCCGGATCAGCTAGTAACACCGGGGAGCTGTTTTTT. It encodes CASTPGSASNTGELFF.

The V and J genes are TRBV27 and TRBJ1-2; TRBD1 is a possible D gene (5 bases). The V end was cut by 5 bases, the J end by 0 bases, with 7 bases between. Germline lookup yields CDR1 MNHEY and CDR2 SMNVEV (reference sequence). This CDR3 is 13 amino acids long. The CDR3 nucleotides read TGTGCCAGCAGTCTGACAGCTAACTATGGCTACACCTTC. Translation gives CASSLTANYGYTF.

The genes are TRBV9 and TRBJ2-1; D perhaps matches TRBD2 (6 bases). The CDR3 totals 15 residues. V lost 3 bases and J lost 7, with 17 bases in between. Germline CDR1 and CDR2: SGDLS and YYNGEE. This CDR3 reads CASSGTGLRGNEQFF. The DNA of the CDR3 is TGTGCCAGCAGCGGCACGGGACTCCGGGGTAATGAGCAGTTCTTC. Full variable domain (remainder filled in from reference TRBV9 and TRBJ2-1): DSGVTQTPKHLITATGQRVTLRCSPRSGDLSVYWYQQSLDQGLQFLIQYYNGEERAKGNILERFSAQQFPDLHSELNLSSLELGDSALYFCASSGTGLRGNEQFFGPGTRLTVL.

The rearrangement links TRBV18 to TRBJ2-1; possibly TRBD1 for D (6 bases). The CDR3 spans 14 residues. The V and J ends lost 5 bases and 7 bases respectively, with 15 bases between them. Germline V gives CDR1 KGHSH, CDR2 LQKENI. CDR3 sequence reads: CASSVRDNQNEQFF. Written as DNA, the CDR3 is TGTGCCAGCTCAGTCCGGGACAACCAAAATGAGCAGTTCTTC.

The V and J genes are TRBV15 and TRBJ2-7; maybe TRBD1 (6 bases). Trimming pared 0 bases from V and 0 bases from J, leaving 12 bases between. CDR3 length: 16 residues. Germline V gene lookup returns CDR1 LNHNV and CDR2 YYDKDF (reference sequence). In nucleotides, the CDR3 is TGTGCCACCAGCAGAGATCCCGGGACAACCTCCTACGAGCAGTACTTC. This gives the protein CATSRDPGTTSYEQYF.

V gene TRBV14 combines with J gene TRBJ1-6; D possibly corresponds to TRBD1 (6 bases). The V end lost 8 bases, the J end lost 4 bases, and 9 bases lay between the germline ends. The CDR3 extends over 13 amino acids. The germline CDR1 and CDR2 sequences are SGHDN and FVKESK. The DNA for the CDR3 is TGTGCCAGCTCGGGACAATATAATTCACCCCTCCACTTT. This gives the protein CASSGQYNSPLHF.

The CDR3 region is CASSLGAYSPLHF. The CDR3 nucleotides read TGTGCCAGCAGTTTGGGGGCTTATTCACCCCTCCACTTT. The J gene is TRBJ1-6, the V gene TRBV2; the D gene is possibly TRBD1 (6 bases). Germline V gives CDR1 SNHLY, CDR2 FYNNEI. The ends were cut back, 5 bases at V and 8 bases at J, with 10 bases in the middle. The CDR3 has 13 residues.

In its sample, this clone was seen once. This rearrangement joins TRBV5-1 to TRBJ1-1, with 9 bases lining up with TRBD1. Germline CDR1 reads SGHRS; CDR2 reads YFSETQ. This CDR3 has 13 residues. J was trimmed by 4 bases and V by 4 bases; bases with no gene match: 2. CDR3 bases: TGCGCCAGCAGCGTGGACAGGGGCACTGAAGCTTTCTTT. This encodes CASSVDRGTEAFF.

This chain links TRBV7-7 with TRBJ2-5, with a possible D match to TRBD1 (6 bases). V was cut by 2 bases and J by 5 bases, with 15 bases left in between. Per germline, CDR1 SSHAT and CDR2 FNYEAQ (reference sequence). This CDR3 is built from 15 residues. Written as DNA, the CDR3 is TGTGCCAGCAGCTTACTCAATGGACAGCCCGAGACCCAGTACTTC. Protein product: CASSLLNGQPETQYF.

The chain joins TRBV9 to TRBJ2-1, with 9 bases that match TRBD2. The CDR3 has 19 residues. Germline V gene lookup returns CDR1 SGDLS and CDR2 YYNGEE. With V trimmed by 8 bases and J by 6 bases, 24 bases remained unmatched. DNA for the CDR3: TGTGCCAGAACAGCACTTTTAGCGGGAGCCCACCCTGAGCTCAATGAGCAGTTCTTC. Amino acid sequence: CARTALLAGAHPELNEQFF.

This clone was found a few times. This chain links TRBV6-6 with TRBJ2-2; 9 bases match TRBD1. V gave up 5 bases and J gave up 7 bases; unmatched junction bases: 5. The germline V gene has CDR1 MNHNY and CDR2 SVGAGI (reference sequence). The CDR3 totals 14 residues. CDR3 coding DNA: TGTGCCAGCAGTCAACAGGGGGCGGGCGGGGAGCTGTTTTTT. As protein: CASSQQGAGGELFF.

Here the CDR3 reads CASSRDRHQPQHF. The CDR3 DNA reads as TGTGCCAGCTCGAGGGACAGACATCAGCCCCAGCATTTT. This sequence joins TRBV18 and TRBJ1-5, with 7 positions matching TRBD1. Per the germline V gene, CDR1 is KGHSH and CDR2 is LQKENI. The CDR3 loop spans 13 amino acids. After removal of 6 bases from V and 5 bases from J, the junction contained 4 bases not matched to a gene.

CDR3 residues: CASSPNRDRGIEQYF. The CDR3 nucleotides are TGTGCCAGCTCACCGAACCGGGACAGGGGAATCGAGCAGTACTTC. The V and J genes are TRBV18 and TRBJ2-7; TRBD1 matches 10 bases. Germline-derived CDR1 and CDR2 are KGHSH and LQKENI. The CDR3 sequence is 15 residues long. Trimming removed 3 bases from V and 6 bases from J; junction bases left unmatched: 8.

This chain joins TRBV6-5 and TRBJ1-1, with a weak D call TRBD1 (5 bases). V lost 4 bases and J 0 bases, leaving 6 bases between the germline ends. This CDR3 is 13 amino acids long. Per germline, CDR1 MNHEY and CDR2 SVGAGI. The CDR3 DNA sequence: TGTGCCAGCAGTTGGGGGGTGAACACTGAAGCTTTCTTT. Its protein product is CASSWGVNTEAFF.

The rearrangement uses TRBV2 and TRBJ2-7, with 13 bases identical to TRBD2. This CDR3 has 16 residues. V shed 3 bases, J shed 1 base, and the junction held 3 bases outside the gene matches. From germline, CDR1 is SNHLY and CDR2 FYNNEI. This CDR3 is CASSDILAGGSYEQYF. CDR3 sequence (DNA): TGTGCCAGCAGTGATATACTAGCGGGAGGGTCCTACGAGCAGTACTTC. Filled out from reference TRBV2 and TRBJ2-7, the complete variable domain reads EPEVTQTPSHQVTQMGQEVILRCVPISNHLYFYWYRQILGQKVEFLVSFYNNEISEKSEIFDDQFSVERPDGSNFTLKIRSTKLEDSAMYFCASSDILAGGSYEQYFGPGTRLTVT.